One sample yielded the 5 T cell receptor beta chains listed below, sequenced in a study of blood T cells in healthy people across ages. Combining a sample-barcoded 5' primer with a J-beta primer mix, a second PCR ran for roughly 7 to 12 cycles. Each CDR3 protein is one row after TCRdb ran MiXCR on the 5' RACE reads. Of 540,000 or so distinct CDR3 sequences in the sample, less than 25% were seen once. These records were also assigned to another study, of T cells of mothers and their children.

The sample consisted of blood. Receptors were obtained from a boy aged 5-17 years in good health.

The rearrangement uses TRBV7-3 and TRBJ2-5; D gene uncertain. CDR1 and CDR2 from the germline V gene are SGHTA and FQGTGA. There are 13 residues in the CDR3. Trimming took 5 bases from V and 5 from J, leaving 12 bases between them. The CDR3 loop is CASSANRRETQYF. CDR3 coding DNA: TGTGCCAGCAGCGCAAATCGCCGGGAGACCCAGTACTTC.

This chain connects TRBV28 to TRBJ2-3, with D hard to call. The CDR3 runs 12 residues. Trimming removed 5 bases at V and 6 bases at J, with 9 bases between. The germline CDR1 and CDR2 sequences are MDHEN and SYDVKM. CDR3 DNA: TGTGCCAGCAGTCGAGAGGCGGATACGCAGTATTTT. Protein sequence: CASSREADTQYF.

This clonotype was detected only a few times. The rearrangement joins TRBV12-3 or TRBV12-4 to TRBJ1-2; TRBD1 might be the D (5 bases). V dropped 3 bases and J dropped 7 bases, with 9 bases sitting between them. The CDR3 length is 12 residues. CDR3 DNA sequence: TGTGCCAGCAGTTTCCAGGGCGGTGGCTACACCTTC. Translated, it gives CASSFQGGGYTF.

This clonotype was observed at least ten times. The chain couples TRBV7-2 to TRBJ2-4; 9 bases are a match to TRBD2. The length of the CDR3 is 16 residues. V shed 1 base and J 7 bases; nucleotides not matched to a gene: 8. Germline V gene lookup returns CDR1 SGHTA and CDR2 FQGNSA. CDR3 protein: CASSLVGSGGTNIQYF. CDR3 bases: TGTGCCAGCAGCTTAGTCGGTAGCGGGGGTACTAACATTCAGTACTTC. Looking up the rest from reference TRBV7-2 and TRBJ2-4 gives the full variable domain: GAGVSQSPSNKVTEKGKDVELRCDPISGHTALYWYRQSLGQGLEFLIYFQGNSAPDKSGLPSDRFSAERTGGSVSTLTIQRTQQEDSAVYLCASSLVGSGGTNIQYFGAGTRLSVL.

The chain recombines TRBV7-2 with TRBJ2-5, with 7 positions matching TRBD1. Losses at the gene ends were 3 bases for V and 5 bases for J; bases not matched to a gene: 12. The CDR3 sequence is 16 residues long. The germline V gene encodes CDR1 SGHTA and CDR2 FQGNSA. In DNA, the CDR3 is TGTGCCAGCAGCTTCGGGACAGAAGTTGTCGAGGAGACCCAGTACTTC. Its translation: CASSFGTEVVEETQYF.